The rows below give T cell receptor beta chains drawn from one sample of a study of blood T cell repertoires in COVID-19. Using immunoSEQ multiplex PCR, the repertoire was profiled, and TCRdb retains in-frame clones only, with some absent. Here the sample spans fewer than 500,000 clones, around 89% being singletons. Sequenced sample: PBMCs or T cells enriched from blood (not recorded which). The source is a man aged 25 to 40 who had recovered from COVID-19. CDR3s include the opening cysteine and the closing phenylalanine or tryptophan.

j_call v_call cdr3_aa
TRBJ2-1 TRBV18 CASSPFDAAEGYNEQFF
TRBJ2-7 TRBV28 CASRKGQDVSEQYF
TRBJ2-5 TRBV5-4 CASSRQLATLEETQYF
TRBJ2-1 TRBV9 CASSVVWSSYNEQFF
TRBJ2-1 TRBV23-1 CANPQGLAGDEQFF
TRBJ1-5 TRBV28 CASNGQGLGQKPQHF
TRBJ2-1 TRBV6-2/TRBV6-3 CASSQTGAKFEQFF
TRBJ2-1 TRBV28 CASSAAGTGDHEQFF
TRBJ2-2 TRBV10-1 CASSARTGATGELFF
TRBJ2-1 TRBV11-2 CASSLDGRTSGAFF
TRBJ2-3 TRBV19 CATHTDTQYF
TRBJ1-5 TRBV28 CASSLGQGNNQPQHF
TRBJ2-1 TRBV19 CASSRHQRGIVGYNEQFF
TRBJ2-7 TRBV2 CASDGLGVNNEQYF
TRBJ1-3 TRBV7-2 CASSLAGLSGNTIYF
TRBJ1-5 TRBV28 CASSLLASNQPQHF
TRBJ2-3 TRBV19 CATRTPSTDTQYF
TRBJ2-1 TRBV29-1 CSVEPSGNEQFF
TRBJ2-2 TRBV7-2 CASSLASGRLGELFF
TRBJ1-1 TRBV29-1 CSGGAWDRRNTEAFF
TRBJ2-3 TRBV6-5 CASSSAEGVTDTQYF
TRBJ1-1 TRBV5-1 CASSLGYGGTSTEAFF
TRBJ2-7 TRBV6-1 CASSEWGTSGAYEQYF
TRBJ2-1 TRBV4-1 CASSQDDRRLNNEQFF
TRBJ1-2 TRBV12-3/TRBV12-4 CASSLAPQYGYTF
TRBJ2-1 TRBV4-1 CASSQEIRSSYNEQFF
TRBJ1-1 TRBV18 CASSPRGTDNTEAFF
TRBJ1-1 TRBV27 CASSLQGWWTEAFF
TRBJ2-3 TRBV5-1 CASKGGTTDTQYF
TRBJ1-6 TRBV19 CASSIQGRDFSPLHF
TRBJ1-1 TRBV18 CASSRSASEAFF
TRBJ2-5 TRBV28 CASSLGPRDRHQETQYF
TRBJ2-3 TRBV11-2 CASSILAGGADTQYF
TRBJ1-3 TRBV19 CASSIPGQGGNTIYF
TRBJ1-2 TRBV14 CASSLGAANYGYTF
TRBJ2-7 TRBV4-1 CASSQITSGTYEQYF
TRBJ1-2 TRBV7-9 CASSLENRDGYTF
TRBJ2-1 TRBV24-1 CATSDPKLAGANNEQFF
TRBJ1-4 TRBV6-7 CASSYHGQGAEKLFF
TRBJ2-7 TRBV5-1 CASSLVTSGSHEQYF
TRBJ2-3 TRBV7-2 CASSLGQPPDTQYF
TRBJ2-5 TRBV7-9 CASSQETQYF